These T cell receptor beta chains were read from a single sample in a study of cytomegalovirus exposure and HLA in healthy donors. TCRdb's copy holds only in-frame clones and misses some; the assay was immunoSEQ multiplex PCR. In the table there are tens of thousands of clones, roughly 76% of which are singletons. The material sequenced was PBMCs. These receptors were obtained from a male donor in good health and CMV-seropositive. Each CDR3 is given without its conserved first and last residue.

J: TRBJ2-7
V: TRBV7-9
length: 13
CDR3: ASRPKTGGVGEQY

J: TRBJ1-1
V: TRBV5-5
length: 13
CDR3: ASSLTGDLVTEAF

J: TRBJ2-7
V: TRBV5-1
length: 12
CDR3: ASSFGTGDYEQY

J: TRBJ2-5
V: TRBV27
length: 11
CDR3: ASSFGRKETQY

J: TRBJ2-5
V: TRBV28
length: 12
CDR3: ASSLWGGGETQY

J: TRBJ2-3
V: TRBV19
length: 11
CDR3: ASRPGGGLTQY

J: TRBJ1-4
V: TRBV27
length: 10
CDR3: ASSPSNEKLF

J: TRBJ2-7
V: TRBV6-1
length: 12
CDR3: ASSLGQGFNEQY

J: TRBJ1-1
V: TRBV4-3
length: 14
CDR3: ASSQESQGDNTEAF

J: TRBJ2-7
V: TRBV9
length: 12
CDR3: ASSVDGGLSEQY

J: TRBJ2-2
V: TRBV29-1
length: 13
CDR3: SVLQGAAYTGELF

J: TRBJ1-1
V: TRBV7-3
length: 11
CDR3: ASSPDRDKQAF

J: TRBJ1-6
V: TRBV7-3
length: 11
CDR3: ASSPDSNSPLH

J: TRBJ2-4
V: TRBV5-5
length: 9
CDR3: ASSSRGIQY

J: TRBJ2-5
V: TRBV7-2
length: 16
CDR3: ASSLEVTSGGAGETQY

J: TRBJ2-7
V: TRBV11-2
length: 13
CDR3: ASSSGTGHSYEQY

J: TRBJ1-2
V: TRBV7-9
length: 11
CDR3: ASSPSTGSGYT

J: TRBJ1-2
V: TRBV7-2
length: 13
CDR3: ASSLARRGPYGYT

J: TRBJ2-3
V: TRBV5-1
length: 12
CDR3: ASSLGGPWDTQY

J: TRBJ1-2
V: TRBV7-9
length: 12
CDR3: ASSFSAVNYGYT

J: TRBJ1-1
V: TRBV7-9
length: 9
CDR3: ASSQGQRAF

J: TRBJ1-1
V: TRBV13
length: 13
CDR3: ASSLVAGGYTEAF